The clone carrying this TCR beta chain was counted a few times. Its antigen is not known. The data originate from a study of cytomegalovirus exposure and HLA in healthy donors. Study results and caveats: Certain sequence variants were highly shared and formed a cluster, and this cluster was likely a sequencing artifact.

The PCR ran on 60 Vbeta and 13 Jbeta primers. Method: immunoSEQ multiplex PCR; TCRdb's copy keeps in-frame clones and lacks some. Among more than 200,000 clones listed, about 75% were seen once. This TCR derives from a male donor in good health and CMV-seronegative. Sequenced sample: PBMCs.

The CDR3 DNA reads TGTGCCACCCAGGAAGAGCGGGACACCGGGGAGCTGTTTTTT. Its protein is CATQEERDTGELFF. The chain carries TRBV6-4 and TRBJ2-2; D may be TRBD2 (6 bases). This CDR3 has 14 amino acids. Germline V CDR1 and CDR2: MRHNA, SNTAGT. Between the trimmed V and J ends, which lost 10 bases and 3 bases, there was a span of 15 bases.